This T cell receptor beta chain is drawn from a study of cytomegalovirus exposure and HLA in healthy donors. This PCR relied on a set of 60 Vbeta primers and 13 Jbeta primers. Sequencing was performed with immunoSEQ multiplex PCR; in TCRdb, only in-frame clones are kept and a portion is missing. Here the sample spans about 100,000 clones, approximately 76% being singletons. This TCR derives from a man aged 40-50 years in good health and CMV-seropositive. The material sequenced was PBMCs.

In DNA, the CDR3 is TGTGCTAGTGGTTTCGGTGCAACTAATGAAAAACTGTTTTTT. It encodes CASGFGATNEKLFF. The V call is TRBV12-5, the J call TRBJ1-4; D gene uncertain. Trimming removed 3 bases from V and 0 bases from J, with 5 bases in between. Germline V gene lookup returns CDR1 LGHNT and CDR2 FRNRAP. The length of the CDR3 is 14 residues.